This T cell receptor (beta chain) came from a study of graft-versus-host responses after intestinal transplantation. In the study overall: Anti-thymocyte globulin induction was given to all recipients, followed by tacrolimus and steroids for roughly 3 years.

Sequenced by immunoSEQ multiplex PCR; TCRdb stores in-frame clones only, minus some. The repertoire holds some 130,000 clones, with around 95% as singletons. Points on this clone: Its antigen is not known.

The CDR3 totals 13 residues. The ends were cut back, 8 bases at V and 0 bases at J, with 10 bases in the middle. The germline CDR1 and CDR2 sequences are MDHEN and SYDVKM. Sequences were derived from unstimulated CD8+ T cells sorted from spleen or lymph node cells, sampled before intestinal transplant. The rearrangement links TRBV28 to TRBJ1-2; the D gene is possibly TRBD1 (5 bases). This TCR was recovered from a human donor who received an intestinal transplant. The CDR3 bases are TGTGCCAGCGCCGACAGAACTAACTATGGCTACACCTTC. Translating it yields CASADRTNYGYTF.